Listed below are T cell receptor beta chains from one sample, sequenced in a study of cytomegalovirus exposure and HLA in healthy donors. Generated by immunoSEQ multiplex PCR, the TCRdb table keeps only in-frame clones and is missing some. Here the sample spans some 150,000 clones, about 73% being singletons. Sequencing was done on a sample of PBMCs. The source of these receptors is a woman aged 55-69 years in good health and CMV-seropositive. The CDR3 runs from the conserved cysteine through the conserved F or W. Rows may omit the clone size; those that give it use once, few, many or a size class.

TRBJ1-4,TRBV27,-,CASSFAGALGEKLFF
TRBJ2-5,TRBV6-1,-,CASSDVWRETQYF
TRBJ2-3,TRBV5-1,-,CASSRGGASTDTQYF
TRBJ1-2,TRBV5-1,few,CASSVDGNYGYTF
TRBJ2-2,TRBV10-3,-,CAISGTGELPGELFF
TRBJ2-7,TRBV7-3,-,CASSPGREGYREQYF
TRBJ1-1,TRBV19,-,CASSMGQGLEAFF
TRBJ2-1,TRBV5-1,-,CASSLVAGGGDEQFF
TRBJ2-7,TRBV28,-,CASSTFGTGTYEQYF
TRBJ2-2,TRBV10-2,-,CASSAQSERNTGELFF
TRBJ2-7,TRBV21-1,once,CASSQPSGQGAGEQYF
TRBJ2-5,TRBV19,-,CASSPGGTAKRTQYF
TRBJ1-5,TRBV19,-,CASSTSVNSNQPQHF
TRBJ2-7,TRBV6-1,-,CASSGWQGNEQYF
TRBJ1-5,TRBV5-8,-,CASRSGPGFGYQPQHF
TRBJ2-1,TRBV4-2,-,CASSQELATYNEQFF
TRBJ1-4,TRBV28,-,CASSGNSGKLFF
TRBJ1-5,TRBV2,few,CASRGSNQPQHF
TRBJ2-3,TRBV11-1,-,CASSLGSWEEEDF
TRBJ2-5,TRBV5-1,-,CASSSLLAGGMETQYF
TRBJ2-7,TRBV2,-,CASSEGVVAGALNEQYF
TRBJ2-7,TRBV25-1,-,CASSQGNEQYF
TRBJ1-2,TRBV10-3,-,CAISERANYGYTF
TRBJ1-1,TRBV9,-,CASSVGGGALRNTEAFF
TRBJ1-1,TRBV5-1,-,CASSFVQGANTEAFF
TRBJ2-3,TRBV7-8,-,CASSLALSGLQYF
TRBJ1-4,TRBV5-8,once,CASSFNTGSGEKLFF